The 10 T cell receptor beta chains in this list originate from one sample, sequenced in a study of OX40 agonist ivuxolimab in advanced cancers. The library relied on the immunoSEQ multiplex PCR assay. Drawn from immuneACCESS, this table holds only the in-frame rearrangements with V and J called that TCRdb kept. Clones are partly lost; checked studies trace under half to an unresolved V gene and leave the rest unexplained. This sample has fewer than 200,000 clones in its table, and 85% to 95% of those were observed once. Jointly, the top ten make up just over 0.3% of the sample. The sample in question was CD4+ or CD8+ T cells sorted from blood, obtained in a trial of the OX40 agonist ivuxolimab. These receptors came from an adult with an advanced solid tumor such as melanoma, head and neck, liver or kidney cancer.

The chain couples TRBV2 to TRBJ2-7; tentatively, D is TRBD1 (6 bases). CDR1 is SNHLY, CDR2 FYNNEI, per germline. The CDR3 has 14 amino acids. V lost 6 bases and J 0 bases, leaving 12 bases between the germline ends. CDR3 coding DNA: TGTGCCAGCAGGGGGACAATCAGCTCCTACGAGCAGTACTTC. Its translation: CASRGTISSYEQYF.

The CDR3 loop reads CASSLLRTGINSPLHF. CDR3 DNA: TGTGCCAGCAGCTTACTGAGGACAGGGATAAATTCACCCCTCCACTTT. This chain uses TRBV11-2 with TRBJ1-6, with TRBD1 matching 8 bases. The CDR3 sequence is 16 residues long. Trimming at V came to 2 bases and at J to 7 bases, leaving 7 bases not matched to a gene. The V gene's germline CDR1 is SGHAT and CDR2 FQNNGV. The variable domain in full, completed from reference TRBV11-2 and TRBJ1-6, reads EAGVAQSPRYKIIEKRQSVAFWCNPISGHATLYWYQQILGQGPKLLIQFQNNGVVDDSQLPKDRFSAERLKGVDSTLKIQPAKLEDSAVYLCASSLLRTGINSPLHFGNGTRLTVT.

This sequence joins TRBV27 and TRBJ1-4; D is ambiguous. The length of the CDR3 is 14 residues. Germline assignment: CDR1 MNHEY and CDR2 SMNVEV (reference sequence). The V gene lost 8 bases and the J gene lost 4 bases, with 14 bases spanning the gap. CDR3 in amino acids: CASCRVLGNEKLFF. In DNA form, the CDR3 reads TGTGCCAGCTGCCGGGTCTTGGGTAATGAAAAACTGTTTTTT.

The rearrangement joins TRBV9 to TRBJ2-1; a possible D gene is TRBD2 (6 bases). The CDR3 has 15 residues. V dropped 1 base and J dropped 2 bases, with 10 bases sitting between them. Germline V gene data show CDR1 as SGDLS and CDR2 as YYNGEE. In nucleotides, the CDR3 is TGTGCCAGCAGCGTAAGCGGGCCCCCCTACAATGAGCAGTTCTTC. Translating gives CASSVSGPPYNEQFF.

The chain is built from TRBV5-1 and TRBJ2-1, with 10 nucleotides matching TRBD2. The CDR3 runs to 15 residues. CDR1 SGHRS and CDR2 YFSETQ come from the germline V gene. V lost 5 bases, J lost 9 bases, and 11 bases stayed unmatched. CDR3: CASRGLAGVGSEQFF. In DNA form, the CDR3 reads TGCGCCAGCAGAGGTCTAGCGGGAGTGGGCAGTGAGCAGTTCTTC.

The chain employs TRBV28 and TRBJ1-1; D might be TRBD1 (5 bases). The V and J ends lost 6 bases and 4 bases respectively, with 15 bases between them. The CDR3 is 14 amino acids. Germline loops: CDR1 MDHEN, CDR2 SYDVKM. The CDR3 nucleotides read TGTGCCAGCAGATCCAGGGAAGGCGGCACTGAAGCTTTCTTT. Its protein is CASRSREGGTEAFF. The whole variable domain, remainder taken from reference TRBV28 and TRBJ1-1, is DVKVTQSSRYLVKRTGEKVFLECVQDMDHENMFWYRQDPGLGLRLIYFSYDVKMKEKGDIPEGYSVSREKKERFSLILESASTNQTSMYLCASRSREGGTEAFFGQGTRLTVV.

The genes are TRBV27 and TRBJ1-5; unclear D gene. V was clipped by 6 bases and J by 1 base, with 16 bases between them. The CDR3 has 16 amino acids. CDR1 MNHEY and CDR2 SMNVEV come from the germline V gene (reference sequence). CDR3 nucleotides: TGTGCCAGCAGGCGCCTCGAGGGTAAGAGCAATCAGCCCCAGCATTTT. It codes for CASRRLEGKSNQPQHF.

DNA of the CDR3: TGTGCCAGCAGCCCACAGGGGGCTGGCACTGAAGCTTTCTTT. This codes for CASSPQGAGTEAFF. The V gene is TRBV11-3, the J gene TRBJ1-1; 9 bases agree with TRBD1. The CDR3 runs 14 residues. CDR1 and CDR2 from the germline V gene are SGHNT and YENEEA. Trimming at V came to 5 bases and at J to 4 bases, leaving 5 bases not matched to a gene.

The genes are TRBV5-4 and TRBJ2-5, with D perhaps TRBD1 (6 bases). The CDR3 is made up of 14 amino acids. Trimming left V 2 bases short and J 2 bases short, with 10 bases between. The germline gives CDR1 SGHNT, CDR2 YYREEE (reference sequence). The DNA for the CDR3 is TGTGCCAGCAGCTTAACAGGGATACAAGAGACCCAGTACTTC. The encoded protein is CASSLTGIQETQYF.

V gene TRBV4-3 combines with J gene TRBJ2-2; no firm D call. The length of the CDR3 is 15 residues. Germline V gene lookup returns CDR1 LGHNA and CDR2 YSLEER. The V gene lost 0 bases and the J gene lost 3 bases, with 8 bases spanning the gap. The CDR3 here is CASSQEVSYTGELFF. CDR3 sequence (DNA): TGCGCCAGCAGCCAAGAGGTATCGTACACCGGGGAGCTGTTTTTT.